This T cell receptor beta chain was recorded in a study of identifying expanded T cells in peripheral blood. Study outcomes and limitations: Differentially abundant clones: 0.95 to 1.5 between replicates, 16.4 at around 15 days, around 20 at four. Clone count variance between approximately 2-week samples rose with total template count.

Healthy donors had no documented immune events, such as infections, while sampled. Assay used: immunoSEQ multiplex PCR; TCRdb lists only in-frame clones, some missing. The sample records approximately 90,000 clones, around 86% being singletons. V was pared by 4 bases and J by 5 bases, with 8 bases of the junction left unmatched. Germline V gene lookup returns CDR1 KGHSH and CDR2 LQKENI. This CDR3 spans 15 amino acids. As concerns this clone: Its antigen is undetermined.

The gene calls are TRBV18 and TRBJ1-1; 9 bases are shared with TRBD1. This sequence originates from a person aged 18 to 70 in good health. Sequencing was carried out using blood. The CDR3 sequence: CASSLGTGRETEAFF. The CDR3 bases are TGTGCCAGCTCACTGGGGACAGGGAGGGAGACTGAAGCTTTCTTT.